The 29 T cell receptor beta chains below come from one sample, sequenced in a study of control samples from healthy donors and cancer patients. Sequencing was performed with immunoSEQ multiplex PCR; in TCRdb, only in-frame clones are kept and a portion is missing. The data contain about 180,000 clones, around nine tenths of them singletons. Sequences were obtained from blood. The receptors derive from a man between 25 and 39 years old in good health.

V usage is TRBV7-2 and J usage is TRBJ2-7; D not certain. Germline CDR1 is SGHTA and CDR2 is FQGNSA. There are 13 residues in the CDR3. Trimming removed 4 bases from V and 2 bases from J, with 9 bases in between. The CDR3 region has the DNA TGTGCCAGCAGCTCGGCGGCGACCTACGAGCAGTACTTC. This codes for CASSSAATYEQYF. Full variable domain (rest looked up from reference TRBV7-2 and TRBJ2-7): GAGVSQSPSNKVTEKGKDVELRCDPISGHTALYWYRQSLGQGLEFLIYFQGNSAPDKSGLPSDRFSAERTGGSVSTLTIQRTQQEDSAVYLCASSSAATYEQYFGPGTRLTVT.

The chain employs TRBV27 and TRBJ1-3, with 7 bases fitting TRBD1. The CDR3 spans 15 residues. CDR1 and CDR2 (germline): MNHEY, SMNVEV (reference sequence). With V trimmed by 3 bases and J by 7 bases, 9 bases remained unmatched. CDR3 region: CASSFGQGVSNTIYF. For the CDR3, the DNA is TGTGCCAGCAGTTTTGGGCAGGGGGTCTCGAACACCATATATTTT.

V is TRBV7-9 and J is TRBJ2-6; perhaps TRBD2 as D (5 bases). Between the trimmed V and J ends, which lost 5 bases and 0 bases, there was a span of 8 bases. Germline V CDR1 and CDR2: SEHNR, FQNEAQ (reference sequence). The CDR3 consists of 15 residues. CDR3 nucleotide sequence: TGTGCCAGCAGCCTCGCGGGCTCTGGGGCCAACGTCCTGACTTTC. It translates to CASSLAGSGANVLTF. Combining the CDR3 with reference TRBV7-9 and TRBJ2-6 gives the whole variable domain DTGVSQNPRHKITKRGQNVTFRCDPISEHNRLYWYRQTLGQGPEFLTYFQNEAQLEKSRLLSDRFSAERPKGSFSTLEIQRTEQGDSAMYLCASSLAGSGANVLTFGAGSRLTVL.

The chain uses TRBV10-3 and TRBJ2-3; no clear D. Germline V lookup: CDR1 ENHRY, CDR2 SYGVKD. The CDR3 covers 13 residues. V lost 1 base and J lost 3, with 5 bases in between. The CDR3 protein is CAISELGTDTQYF. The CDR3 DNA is TGTGCCATCAGTGAGTTGGGTACAGATACGCAGTATTTT.

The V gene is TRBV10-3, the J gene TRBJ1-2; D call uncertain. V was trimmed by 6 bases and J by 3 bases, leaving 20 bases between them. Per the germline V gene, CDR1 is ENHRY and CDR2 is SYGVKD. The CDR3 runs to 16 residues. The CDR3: CAISIDVAQRDYGYTF. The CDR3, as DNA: TGTGCCATCAGCATCGACGTTGCGCAGCGAGACTATGGCTACACCTTC.

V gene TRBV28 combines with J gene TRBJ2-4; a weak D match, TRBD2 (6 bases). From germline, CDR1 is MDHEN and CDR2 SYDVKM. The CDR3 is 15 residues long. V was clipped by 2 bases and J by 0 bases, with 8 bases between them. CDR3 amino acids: CASSLAGSAKNIQYF. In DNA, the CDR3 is TGTGCCAGCAGTTTAGCGGGGTCAGCCAAAAACATTCAGTACTTC.

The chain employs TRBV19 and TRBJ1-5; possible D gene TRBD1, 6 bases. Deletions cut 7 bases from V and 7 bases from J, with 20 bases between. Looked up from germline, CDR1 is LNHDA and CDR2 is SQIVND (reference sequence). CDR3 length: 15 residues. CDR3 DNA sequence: TGTGCCAGTACCCGCTCACGGGGGGGGCAACAGCCCCAGCATTTT. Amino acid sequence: CASTRSRGGQQPQHF.

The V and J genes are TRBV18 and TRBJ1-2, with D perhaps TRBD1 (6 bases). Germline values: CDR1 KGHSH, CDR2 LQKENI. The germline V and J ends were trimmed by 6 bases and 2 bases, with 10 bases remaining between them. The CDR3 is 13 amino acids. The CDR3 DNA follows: TGTGCCAGCTCCGCCGGGACAAACTATGGCTACACCTTC. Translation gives CASSAGTNYGYTF.

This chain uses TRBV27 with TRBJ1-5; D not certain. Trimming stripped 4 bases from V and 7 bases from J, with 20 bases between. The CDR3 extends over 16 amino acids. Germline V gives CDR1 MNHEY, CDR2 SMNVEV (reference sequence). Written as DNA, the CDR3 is TGTGCCAGCAGTTCCCTTTTTAGGGCCGACGTCCAGCCCCAGCATTTT. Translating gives CASSSLFRADVQPQHF.

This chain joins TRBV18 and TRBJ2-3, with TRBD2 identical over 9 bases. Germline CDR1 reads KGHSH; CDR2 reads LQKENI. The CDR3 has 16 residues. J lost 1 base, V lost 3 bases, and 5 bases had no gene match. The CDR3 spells CASSPASGVGTDTQYF. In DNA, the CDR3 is TGTGCCAGCTCACCGGCTAGCGGGGTAGGCACAGATACGCAGTATTTT.

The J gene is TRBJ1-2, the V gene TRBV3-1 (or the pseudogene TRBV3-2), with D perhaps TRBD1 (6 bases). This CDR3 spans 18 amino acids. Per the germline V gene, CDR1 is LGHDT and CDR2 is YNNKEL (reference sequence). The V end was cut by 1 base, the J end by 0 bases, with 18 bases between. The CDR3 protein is CASSQAIQQGPANYGYTF. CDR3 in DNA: TGTGCCAGCAGCCAAGCTATACAACAGGGCCCAGCTAACTATGGCTACACCTTC.

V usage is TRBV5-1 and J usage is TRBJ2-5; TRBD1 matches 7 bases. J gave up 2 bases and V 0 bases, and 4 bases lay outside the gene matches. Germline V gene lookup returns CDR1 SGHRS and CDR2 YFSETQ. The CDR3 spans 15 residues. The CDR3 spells CASSLGGQLQETQYF. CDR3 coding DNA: TGCGCCAGCAGCTTGGGGGGACAGTTACAAGAGACCCAGTACTTC.

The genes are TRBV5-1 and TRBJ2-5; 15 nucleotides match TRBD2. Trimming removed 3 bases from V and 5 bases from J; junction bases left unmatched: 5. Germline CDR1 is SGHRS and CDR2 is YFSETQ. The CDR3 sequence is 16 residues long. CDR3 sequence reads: CASSSGTSGGKETQYF. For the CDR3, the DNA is TGCGCCAGCAGCTCCGGGACTAGCGGGGGGAAGGAGACCCAGTACTTC.

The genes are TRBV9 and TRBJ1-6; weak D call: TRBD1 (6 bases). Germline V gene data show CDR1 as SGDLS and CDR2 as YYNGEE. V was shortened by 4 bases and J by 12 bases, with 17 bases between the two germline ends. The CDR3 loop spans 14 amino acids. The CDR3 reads CASSTTAGQQPLHF. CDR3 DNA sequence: TGTGCCAGCAGCACTACCGCGGGACAACAACCCCTCCACTTT.

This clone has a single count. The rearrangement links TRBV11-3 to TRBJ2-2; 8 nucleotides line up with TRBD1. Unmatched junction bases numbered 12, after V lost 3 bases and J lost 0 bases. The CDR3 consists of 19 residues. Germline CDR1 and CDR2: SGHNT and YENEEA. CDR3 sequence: CASSFTGTGPKANTGELFF. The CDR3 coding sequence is TGTGCCAGCAGCTTCACCGGGACAGGACCAAAAGCGAACACCGGGGAGCTGTTTTTT.

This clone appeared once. The CDR3 reads CASSWGESGELFF. As DNA, the CDR3 is TGTGCCAGCAGCTGGGGGGAGTCCGGGGAGCTGTTTTTT. The chain has TRBV5-6 and TRBJ2-2, with D maybe TRBD2 (6 bases). Per germline, CDR1 SGHDT and CDR2 YYEEEE. The CDR3 sequence is 13 residues long. V lost 3 bases to trimming and J lost 6 bases, with 9 bases between them.

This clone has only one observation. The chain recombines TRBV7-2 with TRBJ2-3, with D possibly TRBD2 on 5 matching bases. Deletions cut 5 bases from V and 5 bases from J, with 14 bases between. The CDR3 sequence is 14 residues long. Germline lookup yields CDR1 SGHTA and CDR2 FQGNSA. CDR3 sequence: CASSGSRWGDTQYF. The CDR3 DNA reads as TGTGCCAGCAGCGGGAGTAGGTGGGGAGATACGCAGTATTTT.

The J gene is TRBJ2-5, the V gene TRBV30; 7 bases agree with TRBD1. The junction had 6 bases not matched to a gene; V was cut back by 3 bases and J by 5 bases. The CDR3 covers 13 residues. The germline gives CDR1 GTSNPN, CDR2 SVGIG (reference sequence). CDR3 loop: CAWRQGSGETQYF. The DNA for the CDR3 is TGTGCCTGGAGACAGGGGTCCGGGGAGACCCAGTACTTC.

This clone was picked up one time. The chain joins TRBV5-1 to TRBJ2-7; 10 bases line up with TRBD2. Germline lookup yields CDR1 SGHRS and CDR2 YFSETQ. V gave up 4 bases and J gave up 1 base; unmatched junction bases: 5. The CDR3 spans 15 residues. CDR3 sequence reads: CASSTGLAISYEQYF. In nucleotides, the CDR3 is TGCGCCAGCAGCACGGGACTAGCGATTTCCTACGAGCAGTACTTC.

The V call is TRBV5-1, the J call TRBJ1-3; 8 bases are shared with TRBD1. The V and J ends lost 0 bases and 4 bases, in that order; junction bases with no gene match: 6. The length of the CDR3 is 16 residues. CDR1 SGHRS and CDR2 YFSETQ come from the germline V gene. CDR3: CASSLEGRGPGNTIYF. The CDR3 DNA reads TGCGCCAGCAGCTTGGAAGGCAGGGGGCCGGGAAACACCATATATTTT.

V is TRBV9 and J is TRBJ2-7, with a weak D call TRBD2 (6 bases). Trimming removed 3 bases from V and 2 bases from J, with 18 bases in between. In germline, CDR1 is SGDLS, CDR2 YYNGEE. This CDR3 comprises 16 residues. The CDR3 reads CASSGGSGLGAYEQYF. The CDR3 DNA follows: TGTGCCAGCAGCGGAGGGTCGGGACTGGGGGCCTACGAGCAGTACTTC. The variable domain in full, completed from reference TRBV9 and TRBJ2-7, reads DSGVTQTPKHLITATGQRVTLRCSPRSGDLSVYWYQQSLDQGLQFLIQYYNGEERAKGNILERFSAQQFPDLHSELNLSSLELGDSALYFCASSGGSGLGAYEQYFGPGTRLTVT.

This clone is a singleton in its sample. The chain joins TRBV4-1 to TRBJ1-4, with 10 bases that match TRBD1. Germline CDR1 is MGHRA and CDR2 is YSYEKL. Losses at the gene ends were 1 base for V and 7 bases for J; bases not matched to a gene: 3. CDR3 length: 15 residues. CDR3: CASSQGRDRGEKLFF. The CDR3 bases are TGCGCCAGCAGCCAAGGACGGGACAGGGGTGAAAAACTGTTTTTT.

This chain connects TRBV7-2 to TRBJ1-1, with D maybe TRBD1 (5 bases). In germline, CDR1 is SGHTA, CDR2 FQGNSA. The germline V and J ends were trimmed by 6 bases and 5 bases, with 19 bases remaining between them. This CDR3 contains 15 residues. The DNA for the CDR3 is TGTGCCAGCAGTCGAGAGGGCAGGGCGGAGACTGAAGCTTTCTTT. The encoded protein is CASSREGRAETEAFF. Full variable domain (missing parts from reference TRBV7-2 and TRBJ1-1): GAGVSQSPSNKVTEKGKDVELRCDPISGHTALYWYRQSLGQGLEFLIYFQGNSAPDKSGLPSDRFSAERTGGSVSTLTIQRTQQEDSAVYLCASSREGRAETEAFFGQGTRLTVV.

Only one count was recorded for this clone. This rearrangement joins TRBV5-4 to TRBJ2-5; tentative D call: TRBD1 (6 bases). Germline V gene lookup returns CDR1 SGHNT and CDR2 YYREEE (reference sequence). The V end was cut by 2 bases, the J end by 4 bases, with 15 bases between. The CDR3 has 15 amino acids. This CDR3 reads CASSFQTGIGETQYF. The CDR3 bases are TGTGCCAGCAGCTTCCAAACAGGGATCGGAGAGACCCAGTACTTC.

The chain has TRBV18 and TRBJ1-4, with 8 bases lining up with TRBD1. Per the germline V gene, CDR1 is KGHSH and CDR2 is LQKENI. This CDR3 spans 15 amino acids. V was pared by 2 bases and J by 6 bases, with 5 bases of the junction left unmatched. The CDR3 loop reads CASSPTGTGDEKLFF. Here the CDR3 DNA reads TGTGCCAGCTCACCAACCGGGACAGGTGATGAAAAACTGTTTTTT.

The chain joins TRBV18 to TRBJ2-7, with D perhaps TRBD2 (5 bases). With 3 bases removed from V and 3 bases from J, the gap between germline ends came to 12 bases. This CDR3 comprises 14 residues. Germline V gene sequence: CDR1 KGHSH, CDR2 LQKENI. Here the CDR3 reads CASSPSRTYYEQYF. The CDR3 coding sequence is TGTGCCAGCTCACCTTCCCGGACTTACTACGAGCAGTACTTC.

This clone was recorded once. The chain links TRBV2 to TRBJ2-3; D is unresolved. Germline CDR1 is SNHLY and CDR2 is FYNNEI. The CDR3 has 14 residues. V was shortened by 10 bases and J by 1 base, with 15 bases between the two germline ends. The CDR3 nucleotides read TGTGCCAAACCTTTAAGGATCGGCACAGATACGCAGTATTTT. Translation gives CAKPLRIGTDTQYF.

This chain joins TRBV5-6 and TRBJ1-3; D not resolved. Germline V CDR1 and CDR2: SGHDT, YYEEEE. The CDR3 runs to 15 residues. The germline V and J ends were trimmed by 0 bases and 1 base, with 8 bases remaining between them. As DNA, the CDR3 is TGTGCCAGCAGCTTGGTTAGTAGTTCTGGAAACACCATATATTTT. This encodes CASSLVSSSGNTIYF. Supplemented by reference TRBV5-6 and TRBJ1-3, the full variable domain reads DAGVTQSPTHLIKTRGQQVTLRCSPKSGHDTVSWYQQALGQGPQFIFQYYEEEERQRGNFPDRFSGHQFPNYSSELNVNALLLGDSALYLCASSLVSSSGNTIYFGEGSWLTVV.

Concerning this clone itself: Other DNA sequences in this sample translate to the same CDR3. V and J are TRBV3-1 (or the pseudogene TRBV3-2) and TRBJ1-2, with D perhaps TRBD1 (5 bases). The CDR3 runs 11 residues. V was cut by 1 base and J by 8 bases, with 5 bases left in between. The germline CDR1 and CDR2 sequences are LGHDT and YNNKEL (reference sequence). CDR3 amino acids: CASSQGGGYTF. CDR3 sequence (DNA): TGTGCCAGCAGCCAAGGGGGCGGCTACACCTTC.